What follows is one T cell receptor (beta chain) and its context. What it binds is unknown. The sample belongs to a study of cytomegalovirus exposure and HLA in healthy donors. Whole-study results and caveats: Among immune exposure information, only CMV serostatus was available.

This CDR3 has 15 amino acids. 13 Jbeta primers and 60 Vbeta primers were used for the PCR. Assay used: immunoSEQ multiplex PCR; TCRdb lists only in-frame clones, some missing. The data show about 180,000 clones, 80% to 90% seen once. This clonotype was obtained from a male donor in good health and CMV-seronegative. Sample: PBMCs. The chain carries TRBV21-1 and TRBJ2-7; the table's TRBD2 call for D was not verified on the DNA. TRBV21-1 is assigned pseudogene status. This chain's CDR3 is CASSASGGASYEQYF. DNA for the CDR3: TGTGCCAGCAGCGCTAGCGGGGGGGCTTCCTACGAGCAGTACTTC.